There are a few counts of the clone carrying this TCR beta chain. The germline gives CDR1 MNHEY, CDR2 SVGAGI. This CDR3 comprises 15 residues. V gave up 4 bases and J gave up 10 bases; unmatched junction bases: 10. This entry is derived from a study of blood T cell repertoires in COVID-19. Study background: Samples came from the United States, Italy and Spain, spanning acute and convalescent COVID-19. T cells, B-cell-depleted T cells, or PBMCs supplied cDNA or gDNA.

Original processing notes: By means of reference gene primer amplification, nucleated cell counts were estimated. TCRdb's table, derived via immunoSEQ multiplex PCR, lists solely in-frame clones and lacks some. D and trimming were read from the DNA, whereas the V and J calls and clone size are those reported in that table. The table has approximately 38,000 clones, roughly 89% seen once. This clonotype originated in a human donor in a cohort sampled during active COVID-19. This chain links TRBV6-5 with TRBJ2-1, with 10 positions matching TRBD2. The sample was peripheral blood. The CDR3 DNA reads TGTGCCAGCAGTTTAAGCCTAGCGGGGGAAAGGGAGCAGTTCTTC. Translated, it gives CASSLSLAGEREQFF.